The 7 T cell receptor beta chains below all came from one sample that was sequenced in a study of blood T cells in healthy people across ages. A second PCR, run for about 6 to 12 cycles, used a sample-barcoded 5' primer plus a J-beta primer mix. TCRdb ran MiXCR on the 5' RACE reads and lists one entry per CDR3 protein. The sample consists of approximately 600,000 distinct CDR3 sequences, roughly three fifths of them appearing once. The sequenced sample consisted of blood. The receptors derive from a man aged 55 to 69 in good health.

The CDR3 protein is CAILDSPSGANVLTF. CDR3 DNA: TGTGCCATCCTGGACAGTCCCTCTGGGGCCAACGTCCTGACTTTC. The chain joins TRBV11-2 to TRBJ2-6, with a possible D match to TRBD1 (6 bases). The CDR3 sequence is 15 residues long. The germline gives CDR1 SGHAT, CDR2 FQNNGV. V was pared by 10 bases and J by 0 bases, with 13 bases between.

This chain uses TRBV7-9 with TRBJ1-5; D not resolved. This CDR3 spans 13 amino acids. Trimming took 3 bases from V and 5 from J, leaving 8 bases between them. Germline V gene data show CDR1 as SEHNR and CDR2 as FQNEAQ (reference sequence). Here the CDR3 reads CASSLGEDQPQHF. The CDR3 nucleotides are TGTGCCAGCAGCTTGGGAGAGGATCAGCCCCAGCATTTT. Filled out from reference TRBV7-9 and TRBJ1-5, the complete variable domain reads DTGVSQNPRHKITKRGQNVTFRCDPISEHNRLYWYRQTLGQGPEFLTYFQNEAQLEKSRLLSDRFSAERPKGSFSTLEIQRTEQGDSAMYLCASSLGEDQPQHFGDGTRLSIL.

This clonotype was counted only a few times. The rearrangement uses TRBV2 and TRBJ2-7; either TRBD1 or TRBD2 may supply D (6 bases each). Germline-derived CDR1 and CDR2 are SNHLY and FYNNEI. V was cut by 0 bases and J by 10 bases, with 16 bases left in between. The CDR3 totals 14 residues. The CDR3 protein is CASSEALRGAPQYF. CDR3 bases: TGTGCCAGCAGTGAAGCGCTTAGGGGGGCCCCTCAGTACTTC.

The chain combines TRBV6-1 with TRBJ2-1, with TRBD1 matching 11 bases. The J call could be wrong; TRBJ2-7 is a better fit for the DNA end. The CDR3 runs to 14 residues. Germline assignment: CDR1 MNHNS and CDR2 SASEGT. This CDR3 reads CASGQGAIYNEQYF. The DNA of the CDR3 is TGTGCCAGCGGACAGGGGGCAATCTACAATGAGCAGTACTTC.

The chain is built from TRBV7-2 and TRBJ1-2, with unresolved D. The V end was cut by 5 bases, the J end by 4 bases, with 11 bases between. Germline V CDR1 and CDR2: SGHTA, FQGNSA. The CDR3 totals 13 residues. The CDR3 here is CASSRRAGYGYTF. CDR3 in DNA: TGTGCCAGCAGCCGGAGGGCGGGCTATGGCTACACCTTC.

This clonotype appeared once. A clone one base away is much larger, so this may be a read error. The chain joins TRBV20-1 to TRBJ1-2; 9 bases line up with TRBD1. V shed 3 bases, J shed 8 bases, and the junction held 13 bases outside the gene matches. Germline CDR1 reads DFQATT; CDR2 reads SNEGSKA (reference sequence). CDR3 length: 15 residues. The CDR3 DNA sequence: TGCAGTGCTAGTAGACAGGGACAGGGTGAACGGGGCTACACCTTC. Its translation is CSASRQGQGERGYTF.

The V and J genes are TRBV29-1 and TRBJ1-2, with TRBD1 identical over 8 bases. The germline V gene has CDR1 SQVTM and CDR2 ANQGSEA. V dropped 5 bases and J dropped 0; count of bases not matched to a gene: 2. The CDR3 is 13 residues long. The CDR3 DNA is TGCAGCGTTCCGGGACAGGCTAACTATGGCTACACCTTC. Protein sequence: CSVPGQANYGYTF.